This section outlines one TCR beta chain sequence together with its context. Antigen: not known. These data belong to a study of response to subunit inactivated influenza vaccine. MiXCR, run by TCRdb on the RT-PCR reads, gives a single entry per CDR3 protein. The sample lists hundreds of thousands of distinct CDR3 sequences, 15% to 19% occurring once. J was trimmed by 1 base and V by 5 bases; bases with no gene match: 8. The CDR3 runs to 16 residues. CDR1 and CDR2 (germline): SGHTA, FQGNSA. General study results and limits: The authors proposed limited new T cell recruitment per seasonal influenza vaccination.

This specimen was PBMCs from blood, taken 11 to 12 days after vaccination. The V and J genes are TRBV7-2 and TRBJ2-7; 10 bases line up with TRBD2. The TCR sequence derives from a man between 45 and 60 years old who received an inactivated influenza vaccine. CDR3 sequence reads: CASSPSGGPTSYEQYF. The DNA for the CDR3 is TGTGCCAGCAGCCCTAGCGGGGGTCCAACATCCTACGAGCAGTACTTC.